This passage covers 16 T cell receptor beta chains from one sample sequenced in a study of cytomegalovirus exposure and HLA in healthy donors. The PCR used 60 Vbeta and 13 Jbeta primers. Assay: immunoSEQ multiplex PCR; the TCRdb copy retains only in-frame clones and omits some. The table lists 100,000 to 120,000 clones, 82% of them singletons, with about 2.7% in the top ten. Sample: PBMCs. These receptor sequences come from a woman under 30 in good health and CMV-seronegative.

The chain carries TRBV19 and TRBJ1-4; TRBD1 agrees at 9 bases. The V segment lost 6 bases and the J segment 5 bases; nucleotides outside the gene matches: 10. The germline gives CDR1 LNHDA, CDR2 SQIVND (reference sequence). This CDR3 has 16 residues. The CDR3, as DNA: TGTGCCAGTAGCAGTCCTACAGGGGGCGTGAATGAAAAACTGTTTTTT. Amino acid sequence: CASSSPTGGVNEKLFF.

Remarks on this clone: Other DNA sequences in this sample translate to the same CDR3. This chain uses TRBV19 with TRBJ1-5, with D perhaps matching TRBD1 (5 bases). V dropped 2 bases and J dropped 2 bases, with 7 bases sitting between them. The length of the CDR3 is 14 residues. The germline V gene encodes CDR1 LNHDA and CDR2 SQIVND (reference sequence). The CDR3 region has the DNA TGTGCCAGTAGTATAACAGGAGGCAATCAGCCCCAGCATTTT. It encodes CASSITGGNQPQHF.

V gene TRBV6-4 combines with J gene TRBJ1-2; 10 bases match TRBD1. This CDR3 is 17 amino acids long. The ends lost 0 bases at V and 8 bases at J; junction bases unmatched: 12. Germline CDR1 and CDR2: MRHNA and SNTAGT. Here the CDR3 DNA reads TGTGCCAGCAGTGACTCCCTCTCTTCTGACAGGGGGCCCGGCTACACCTTC. It is translated as CASSDSLSSDRGPGYTF.

This chain joins TRBV2 and TRBJ1-5; TRBD1 aligns across 9 bases. V gave up 6 bases and J gave up 3 bases; unmatched junction bases: 9. Germline-derived CDR1 and CDR2 are SNHLY and FYNNEI. This CDR3 has 16 residues. CDR3 residues: CASSETRTGDNQPQHF. The CDR3 DNA is TGTGCCAGCAGCGAAACTAGGACAGGGGACAATCAGCCCCAGCATTTT.

This chain joins TRBV11-3 and TRBJ1-1; no firm D call. CDR1 SGHNT and CDR2 YENEEA come from the germline V gene. There are 13 residues in the CDR3. V lost 5 bases and J 4 bases, leaving 11 bases between the germline ends. CDR3 region: CASSPSLVTEAFF. For the CDR3, the DNA is TGTGCCAGCAGCCCGAGTCTAGTCACTGAAGCTTTCTTT.

The gene calls are TRBV27 and TRBJ1-4; 7 nucleotides agree with TRBD1. The junction had 7 bases not matched to a gene; V was cut back by 5 bases and J by 7 bases. Germline V gene data show CDR1 as MNHEY and CDR2 as SMNVEV (reference sequence). This CDR3 has 14 residues. The DNA for the CDR3 is TGTGCCAGCAGTGCGGGACAGACGGCTGAAAAACTGTTTTTT. Its protein product is CASSAGQTAEKLFF. Looking up the rest from reference TRBV27 and TRBJ1-4 gives the full variable domain: EAQVTQNPRYLITVTGKKLTVTCSQNMNHEYMSWYRQDPGLGLRQIYYSMNVEVTDKGDVPEGYKVSRKEKRNFPLILESPSPNQTSLYFCASSAGQTAEKLFFGSGTQLSVL.

The chain carries TRBV28 and TRBJ1-1; possibly TRBD1 for D (5 bases). With 4 bases removed from V and 3 bases from J, the gap between germline ends came to 15 bases. The CDR3 is 15 residues long. The V gene's germline CDR1 is MDHEN and CDR2 SYDVKM. The CDR3: CASSSPVGGDTEAFF. In DNA form, the CDR3 reads TGTGCCAGCAGTTCGCCGGTCGGGGGAGACACTGAAGCTTTCTTT.

This clone was detected a few times. The CDR3 protein is CASSPRVLEAFF. In DNA form, the CDR3 reads TGTGCCAGCAGTCCCAGGGTCCTTGAAGCTTTCTTT. The V call is TRBV2, the J call TRBJ1-1; D perhaps matches TRBD1 (5 bases). Trimming removed 5 bases at V and 7 bases at J, with 11 bases between. This CDR3 is 12 amino acids long. Germline V gene data show CDR1 as SNHLY and CDR2 as FYNNEI.

This chain joins TRBV6-6 and TRBJ1-1; D is unresolved. Looked up from germline, CDR1 is MNHNY and CDR2 is SVGAGI (reference sequence). V lost 7 bases and J 7 bases, leaving 22 bases between the germline ends. The CDR3 is 15 residues long. The CDR3 DNA follows: TGTGCCAGCACCATCCCCCGAGGGAGGGCAAATGAAGCTTTCTTT. This encodes CASTIPRGRANEAFF.

V gene TRBV7-2 combines with J gene TRBJ1-5; 7 nucleotides match TRBD1. CDR3 length equals 15 residues. CDR1 is SGHTA, CDR2 FQGNSA, per germline. V shed 5 bases and J 4 bases; nucleotides not matched to a gene: 8. The CDR3 DNA reads as TGTGCCAGCAGCCCCGCGGGACAGCCTAATCAGCCCCAGCATTTT. Translated: CASSPAGQPNQPQHF.

This clone appeared a few times. The chain is built from TRBV7-9 and TRBJ2-1, with 7 nucleotides matching TRBD2. This CDR3 comprises 18 residues. Trimming took 0 bases from V and 7 from J; bases not matched to a gene: 15. Germline V lookup: CDR1 SEHNR, CDR2 FQNEAQ (reference sequence). In nucleotides, the CDR3 is TGTGCCAGCAGCTTAGCTAAACTAGCGACCCTCTTCGGGAATGAGCAGTTCTTC. This sequence encodes CASSLAKLATLFGNEQFF.

The chain is built from TRBV19 and TRBJ2-3; 9 positions match TRBD2. CDR3 length: 15 amino acids. Germline V gives CDR1 LNHDA, CDR2 SQIVND (reference sequence). Trimming at V came to 6 bases and at J to 5 bases, leaving 9 bases not matched to a gene. The CDR3 bases are TGTGCCAGTAGAGATAGCGGGAGAGGGGGAGATACGCAGTATTTT. This sequence encodes CASRDSGRGGDTQYF.

The V and J genes are TRBV27 and TRBJ1-1, with 7 bases lining up with TRBD1. CDR3 length: 15 residues. CDR1 MNHEY and CDR2 SMNVEV come from the germline V gene (reference sequence). V lost 5 bases to trimming and J lost 2 bases; unmatched junction nucleotides: 8. CDR3 sequence reads: CASSTRQGINTEAFF. The CDR3 DNA is TGTGCCAGCAGTACCCGACAGGGAATTAACACTGAAGCTTTCTTT.

The rearrangement links TRBV4-3 to TRBJ2-2; TRBD1 might be the D (6 bases). The CDR3 extends over 16 amino acids. Trimming took off 3 bases at V and 4 bases at J, with 15 bases between the two ends. In germline, CDR1 is LGHNA, CDR2 YSLEER. The CDR3, as DNA: TGCGCCAGCAGCCAGGGGAGAAGGGGGTCCACCGGGGAGCTGTTTTTT. Residues: CASSQGRRGSTGELFF.

This clone was recorded once. This rearrangement joins TRBV28 to TRBJ2-5, with D possibly being TRBD2 (5 bases). The J call may be mistaken, given a closer DNA end match to TRBJ2-7. Germline-derived CDR1 and CDR2 are MDHEN and SYDVKM. CDR3 length equals 15 residues. The DNA for the CDR3 is TGTGCCAGCAGCCAACCCCAAGTGTCGGGATACGAGCAGTACTTC. This codes for CASSQPQVSGYEQYF.

The chain is built from TRBV6-5 and TRBJ1-5, with a possible D match to TRBD1 (6 bases). CDR3 size: 13 residues. Germline CDR1 is MNHEY and CDR2 is SVGAGI. V shed 4 bases and J shed 5 bases, with 9 bases lying between them. CDR3 sequence: CASSLDRDQPQHF. CDR3 DNA sequence: TGTGCCAGCAGTTTGGACAGAGATCAGCCCCAGCATTTT.